A single sample gave rise to the 23 T cell receptor beta chains below, sequenced in a study of T cell changes during pregnancy in multiple sclerosis. The data were produced by immunoSEQ multiplex PCR, yet TCRdb's version contains in-frame clones alone and is incomplete. The sample has over 35,000 clones; almost 95% are singletons. Material: CD8+ T cells from peripheral blood mononuclear cells, obtained in the third trimester of pregnancy. The receptors originated from a female donor with multiple sclerosis, enrolled in a pregnancy study.

The CDR3 bases are TGTGCCAGCAGCGGAACAGGGTTGAATGAGCAGTTCTTC. Translation gives CASSGTGLNEQFF. The genes are TRBV5-6 and TRBJ2-1, with D tentatively TRBD1 (6 bases). This CDR3 region has 13 residues. Germline loops: CDR1 SGHDT, CDR2 YYEEEE. Trimming removed 4 bases at V and 7 bases at J, with 12 bases between.

The CDR3 sequence is CASSWDREGNTIYF. The CDR3 DNA is TGTGCCAGCAGCTGGGACAGGGAGGGAAACACCATATATTTT. The chain has TRBV5-6 and TRBJ1-3; the match to TRBD1 covers 9 bases. The CDR3 extends over 14 amino acids. The germline gives CDR1 SGHDT, CDR2 YYEEEE. The trim removed 3 bases at V and 4 bases at J, leaving 2 bases unmatched.

This chain links TRBV29-1 with TRBJ2-7; TRBD1 matches 9 bases. Germline V gives CDR1 SQVTM, CDR2 ANQGSEA. The CDR3 sequence is 13 residues long. Trimming cost V 4 bases and J 1 base; bases outside gene matches: 2. Here the CDR3 DNA reads TGCAGCGTTGGGGGGACAGGGTCCTACGAGCAGTACTTC. Translation gives CSVGGTGSYEQYF.

V gene TRBV5-1 combines with J gene TRBJ2-1, with 12 bases aligning to TRBD2. Germline V gene data show CDR1 as SGHRS and CDR2 as YFSETQ. Unmatched junction bases numbered 5, after V lost 3 bases and J lost 7 bases. This CDR3 has 15 residues. CDR3 bases: TGCGCCAGCAGCTCGACTAGCGGGAGAATAAATGAGCAGTTCTTC. As protein: CASSSTSGRINEQFF.

The genes are TRBV7-2 and TRBJ2-7; D gene uncertain. Deletions cut 1 base from V and 3 bases from J, with 7 bases between. The CDR3 spans 13 residues. Germline CDR1 is SGHTA and CDR2 is FQGNSA. CDR3 sequence reads: CASSLGTIYEQYF. The CDR3 DNA is TGTGCCAGCAGCTTAGGTACTATCTACGAGCAGTACTTC.

This clone was recorded only once. This chain joins TRBV13 and TRBJ2-6; 14 bases fit TRBD2. CDR1 PRHDT and CDR2 FYEKMQ come from the germline V gene (reference sequence). V trimming: 1 base; J trimming: 2 bases; junction bases outside the gene matches: 4. The length of the CDR3 is 19 residues. The CDR3 sequence is CASSLEGTSGSPGANVLTF. DNA of the CDR3: TGTGCCAGCAGCTTAGAGGGGACTAGCGGGAGTCCTGGGGCCAACGTCCTGACTTTC.

The chain uses TRBV13 and TRBJ1-3; 7 nucleotides align to TRBD1. V lost 3 bases to trimming and J lost 3 bases; unmatched junction nucleotides: 8. Germline V lookup: CDR1 PRHDT, CDR2 FYEKMQ (reference sequence). CDR3 length: 16 residues. CDR3 bases: TGTGCCAGCAGCTTTGGGACAGCCGAGGGTGGAAACACCATATATTTT. It is translated as CASSFGTAEGGNTIYF.

V usage is TRBV27 and J usage is TRBJ2-2; weak D call: TRBD2 (5 bases). The germline gives CDR1 MNHEY, CDR2 SMNVEV (reference sequence). The CDR3 extends over 14 amino acids. V was pared by 10 bases and J by 0 bases, with 12 bases between. CDR3 nucleotides: TGTGCCACTATGTACGGGACGAACACCGGGGAGCTGTTTTTT. It yields the protein CATMYGTNTGELFF.

This chain connects TRBV27 to TRBJ2-3; 8 nucleotides agree with TRBD2. This CDR3 spans 16 amino acids. V shed 0 bases and J 2 bases; nucleotides not matched to a gene: 4. The germline V gene has CDR1 MNHEY and CDR2 SMNVEV (reference sequence). The CDR3 DNA is TGTGCCAGCAGTTTATCCCCAGCGGGAGCCACAGATACGCAGTATTTT. Translation: CASSLSPAGATDTQYF.

The chain uses TRBV2 and TRBJ2-3, with D tentatively TRBD2 (6 bases). The CDR3 runs 15 residues. Between the trimmed V and J ends, which lost 5 bases and 0 bases, there was a span of 12 bases. Germline V lookup: CDR1 SNHLY, CDR2 FYNNEI. CDR3 nucleotide sequence: TGTGCCAGCAGTTTGTCGGGAGAGAGCACAGATACGCAGTATTTT. Its translation: CASSLSGESTDTQYF.

This rearrangement joins TRBV25-1 to TRBJ2-7; D is possibly TRBD1 (7 bases). This CDR3 has 16 residues. Per germline, CDR1 MGHDK and CDR2 SYGVNS. Deletions cut 2 bases from V and 3 bases from J, with 17 bases between. The CDR3 DNA reads TGTGCCAGCAGTGAAGGGGTCAGGGGGGCCAACTACGAGCAGTACTTC. Translation gives CASSEGVRGANYEQYF.

The V gene is TRBV27, the J gene TRBJ2-7; TRBD2 aligns across 12 bases. Trimming at V came to 4 bases and at J to 6 bases, leaving 4 bases not matched to a gene. The CDR3 has 14 amino acids. CDR1 is MNHEY and CDR2 is SMNVEV in the germline V gene (reference sequence). The CDR3 sequence is CASSSTSGRLEQYF. In nucleotides, the CDR3 is TGTGCCAGCAGTTCGACTAGCGGGAGACTCGAGCAGTACTTC.

The chain uses TRBV25-1 and TRBJ1-1, with 8 bases aligning to TRBD1. V lost 4 bases, J lost 6 bases, and 4 bases stayed unmatched. The CDR3 totals 13 residues. The germline gives CDR1 MGHDK, CDR2 SYGVNS. The CDR3 sequence is CASSAQGASEAFF. CDR3 bases: TGTGCCAGCAGTGCCCAGGGGGCCTCTGAAGCTTTCTTT.

This chain joins TRBV7-2 and TRBJ2-3; 7 bases map to TRBD1. The germline CDR1 and CDR2 sequences are SGHTA and FQGNSA. The CDR3 covers 14 residues. With V trimmed by 5 bases and J by 5 bases, 7 bases remained unmatched. The CDR3 loop is CASSSDRVGDTQYF. CDR3 sequence (DNA): TGTGCCAGCAGCAGCGACAGGGTCGGAGATACGCAGTATTTT.

This chain joins TRBV27 and TRBJ2-5, with 10 bases aligning to TRBD1. CDR3 size: 16 residues. Looked up from germline, CDR1 is MNHEY and CDR2 is SMNVEV (reference sequence). Germline trimming cut 4 bases from V and 5 bases from J; bases unmatched to any gene: 10. CDR3 DNA: TGTGCCAGCAGTTCCTTCTTGACAGGGGGCAGGGAGACCCAGTACTTC. It yields the protein CASSSFLTGGRETQYF.

CDR3 coding DNA: TGTGCCAGCAGTTTATTAGCCGGAGGAGACACCGGGGAGCTGTTTTTT. Encoded protein: CASSLLAGGDTGELFF. The chain employs TRBV28 and TRBJ2-2, with D possibly being TRBD2 (5 bases). Per germline, CDR1 MDHEN and CDR2 SYDVKM. Trimming removed 1 base at V and 3 bases at J, with 12 bases between. CDR3 length: 16 residues.

This chain connects TRBV5-4 to TRBJ2-7; D unclear. The V gene's germline CDR1 is SGHNT and CDR2 YYREEE (reference sequence). There are 12 residues in the CDR3. Between the trimmed V and J ends, which lost 0 bases and 7 bases, there was a span of 8 bases. CDR3: CASSLDVREQYF. CDR3 nucleotides: TGTGCCAGCAGCTTGGATGTTCGGGAGCAGTACTTC.

V gene TRBV4-1 combines with J gene TRBJ2-5; D is possibly TRBD2 (8 bases). The CDR3 totals 16 residues. From germline, CDR1 is MGHRA and CDR2 YSYEKL. The V end was cut by 4 bases, the J end by 2 bases, with 17 bases between. In DNA form, the CDR3 reads TGCGCCAGCAGCCGACACAGGGGACTAGGACAAGAGACCCAGTACTTC. Its protein is CASSRHRGLGQETQYF.

V gene TRBV28 combines with J gene TRBJ1-1, with a possible D match to TRBD1 (5 bases). Trimming removed 1 base from V and 2 bases from J, with 8 bases in between. Per the germline V gene, CDR1 is MDHEN and CDR2 is SYDVKM. The CDR3 has 14 residues. In DNA form, the CDR3 reads TGTGCCAGCAGTTTATACAGGTTAAACACTGAAGCTTTCTTT. Translated: CASSLYRLNTEAFF.

This clone was recorded only once. CDR3 in DNA: TGTGCCAGCAGTACGCTGCGCGGGACTAGCTTTTCAGATACGCAGTATTTT. It is translated as CASSTLRGTSFSDTQYF. This chain uses TRBV27 with TRBJ2-3, with TRBD2 matching 9 bases. V was pared by 5 bases and J by 4 bases, with 13 bases of the junction left unmatched. CDR3 length: 17 amino acids. Per germline, CDR1 MNHEY and CDR2 SMNVEV (reference sequence).

The CDR3 region is CASSSQGPEAFF. The CDR3 DNA is TGTGCCAGCAGCTCCCAGGGGCCTGAAGCTTTCTTT. This chain links TRBV5-4 with TRBJ1-1; weak D call: TRBD1 (6 bases). CDR1 SGHNT and CDR2 YYREEE come from the germline V gene (reference sequence). This CDR3 has 12 amino acids. V was trimmed by 3 bases and J by 6 bases, leaving 9 bases between them.

The rearrangement links TRBV2 to TRBJ2-7, with 9 positions matching TRBD1. Germline lookup yields CDR1 SNHLY and CDR2 FYNNEI. The length of the CDR3 is 16 residues. With 6 bases clipped from V and 4 bases from J, the junction kept 13 bases outside the gene matches. The CDR3 protein is CASSPTDRGFVYEQYF. The CDR3 nucleotides are TGTGCCAGCAGCCCTACCGACAGGGGGTTTGTATACGAGCAGTACTTC.

The chain recombines TRBV27 with TRBJ2-5; TRBD2 might be the D (6 bases). The CDR3 extends over 15 amino acids. V lost 2 bases, J lost 5 bases, and 15 bases lay in between. CDR1 and CDR2 from the germline V gene are MNHEY and SMNVEV (reference sequence). The CDR3 sequence: CASSLVSGEGETQYF. Here the CDR3 DNA reads TGTGCCAGCAGTTTAGTCTCGGGAGAGGGTGAGACCCAGTACTTC.